The entry below gives a single T cell receptor (beta chain) sequence along with its context. This entry is derived from a study of OX40 agonist ivuxolimab in advanced cancers. CDR1 and CDR2 from the germline V gene are SGHTA and FQGNSA. The CDR3 is 11 residues long. Trimming stripped 4 bases from V and 7 bases from J, with 8 bases between. Individuals having autoimmune disease history or systemic immunosuppression were not enrolled. Assay: immunoSEQ multiplex PCR; the TCRdb copy retains only in-frame clones and omits some. The data show some 95,000 clones, about 85% seen once. The chain joins TRBV7-2 to TRBJ2-7, with D uncertain. Sample: CD4+ or CD8+ T cells sorted from blood, taken in a trial of the OX40 agonist ivuxolimab. The TCR originated in an adult with an advanced solid tumor such as melanoma, head and neck, liver or kidney cancer. For the CDR3, the DNA is TGTGCCAGCAGCTACGGCTTGGAGCAGTACTTC. It is translated as CASSYGLEQYF. Full variable domain (remainder filled in from reference TRBV7-2 and TRBJ2-7): GAGVSQSPSNKVTEKGKDVELRCDPISGHTALYWYRQSLGQGLEFLIYFQGNSAPDKSGLPSDRFSAERTGGSVSTLTIQRTQQEDSAVYLCASSYGLEQYFGPGTRLTVT.